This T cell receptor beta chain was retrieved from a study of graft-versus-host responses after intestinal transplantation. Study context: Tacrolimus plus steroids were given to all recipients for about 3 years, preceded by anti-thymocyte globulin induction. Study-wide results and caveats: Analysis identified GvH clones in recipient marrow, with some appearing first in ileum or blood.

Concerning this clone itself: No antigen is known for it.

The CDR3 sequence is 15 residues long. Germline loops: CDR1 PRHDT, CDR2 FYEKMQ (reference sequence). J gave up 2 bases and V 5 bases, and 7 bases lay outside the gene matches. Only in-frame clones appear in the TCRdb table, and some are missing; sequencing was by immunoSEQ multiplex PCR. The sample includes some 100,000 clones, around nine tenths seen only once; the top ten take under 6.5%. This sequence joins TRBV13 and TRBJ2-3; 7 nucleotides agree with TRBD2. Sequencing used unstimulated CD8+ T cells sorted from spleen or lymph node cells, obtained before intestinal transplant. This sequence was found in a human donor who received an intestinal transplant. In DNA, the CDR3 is TGTGCCAGCAGCGACCAGGGACTACTCACAGATACGCAGTATTTT. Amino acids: CASSDQGLLTDTQYF.